The subject of this entry is one T cell receptor (beta chain). Its cognate antigen has yet to be identified. Base qualities are not at hand, and no much larger clone is one base apart. This entry comes from a study of shared clonotypes between healthy human individuals (dated by TCRdb to 2020 to 2022). Regarding the study in general: A couple of women and three men aged 18 to 49 years were included in the cohort. Per donor, three plates each were used for CD4 naive and CD4 memory, two for CD8 naive, and one for CD8 memory. The study deeply sequenced blood TCR repertoires of several healthy adults to estimate repertoire size and the extent of clonotype sharing between individuals. To increase sequencing depth and limit assay-specific biases, TCR repertoire library preparation and sequencing were carried out by different laboratories using diverse techniques. Between about 0.8 and 9 billion PBMCs per donor were obtained by leukapheresis.

What the study reported, not specific to this receptor: Roughly 5% of naive CD4, 3.5% of naive CD8, 2.3% of memory CD4, and approximately 0.39% of memory CD8 clonotypes were shared across several donors. Sampling was limited to blood, and TCR repertoires in tissue likely differ from TCR repertoires in blood. Clonotypes shared by all four sorted-subset donors showed higher generation probabilities than non-shared clonotypes. Estimated clonotype richness was generally larger for naive than for memory subsets. The small number of donors limited the genetic and exposure-history diversity represented. Based on pairwise subsampling, the degree of clonotype sharing among donors was expected to be affected by sequencing depth. Incomplete sequencing was indicated by rarefaction of sorted-subset datasets, despite the large sequencing depth.

Donors were healthy HIV-negative adults with no recently reported acute infections or vaccinations. Every donor was a Caucasian adult residing in Nashville, Tennessee, USA. CD4+ T cells were enriched by magnetic negative selection; naive cells were then positively selected on CD45RA, and the negative fraction formed the memory subset. After blood collection by leukapheresis, PBMCs were isolated using Ficoll-Histopaque density gradient centrifugation and then cryopreserved in the vapor phase of liquid nitrogen. Purity and quantity of every magnetically sorted T cell population were checked by analytical flow cytometry. From each sorted fraction, genomic DNA was isolated and quantified by UV absorbance on a Nanodrop 2000c. TCR CDR3 regions were amplified from genomic DNA by multiplex PCR using the deep immunoSEQ assay. For each cell subset, the extracted genomic DNA was distributed evenly across all wells of several immunoSEQ 96-well plates, and each plate served as one replicate. For sorted subsets, each replicate PCR was loaded with 200 to 250 ng genomic DNA, equivalent to approximately 27,000 T cell genomes. Purified libraries were measured with a Qubit 3.0 fluorometer, size-checked on a Bioanalyzer 2100, and measured again with the KAPA Library Quantification kit. Every immunoSEQ 96-well plate was sequenced on a separate single-read 150-cycle Illumina NextSeq 550 flow cell. The paper's processing steps were these. Because the immunoSEQ output held only junctional sequences and lacked quality scores, the filtering could not match the filtering applied to full-length reads. To assign V/J genes and CDR3, sequences were annotated against IMGT germline references using PyIR, a Python wrapper for IgBLAST v1.9. Reads were removed for weak V/J assignments (E-value above 1e-6), missing CDR3, stop codons, out-of-frame junctions, or ambiguous translated residues. V3J clonotypes were defined as sequences sharing the same inferred V gene, J gene, and CDR3 amino acid sequence. Percentage overlap between repertoires was computed as shared unique clonotypes divided by the size of the smaller repertoire. Three approaches were used to assess repertoire richness: RTK rarefaction, the Chao1 estimator, and Recon v2.1 estimates of unobserved clonotypes. Generation probabilities for all TCRbeta clonotypes obtained by the gDNA method from a few donors were computed using OLGA. TCRdb stores this immuneACCESS table with in-frame sequences only. Part of the clones is absent; in the studies checked, under half of the shortfall reflects unresolved V genes, and no reason is known for the rest. For V, J and clone size, that table is used; D and trimming come from the DNA. The sample data list roughly 640,000 clones, and roughly 70% of these were observed just once. The top ten constitute approximately 1.8% of the sample.

This clonotype originated in a woman aged 25 to 39 in good health. The specimen was memory CD4+ T cells sorted from blood. The sample's cell subset or site, from its label and the paper: CD45RA-negative fraction.

The nucleotides read TGTGCCAGTAGTCTTTCCGGGACAGAGGAGACCCAGTACTTC. This sequence encodes CASSLSGTEETQYF. The chain couples TRBV19 to TRBJ2-5, and 7 bases in between align with TRBD1. From the germline V gene (reference sequence), CDR1 is LNHDA and CDR2 is SQIVND. Including the terminal cysteine and phenylalanine, the CDR3 comprises 14 residues. Left in the record is the CDR3 DNA by itself, 42 bases read in frame from the first base. V is cut back by 5 bases and J by 5 bases, with 8 bases in the junction unmatched.